This TCR beta chain was identified during a study of beta chain features in type 1 diabetes. Study findings and constraints: A definitive answer on HLA type influencing TCRB rearrangement was not reached here. The VDJ junctions of type 1 diabetes patients carried fewer insertions and more deletions. Type 1 diabetes patients showed a moderate but significant shortening of TCRB CDR3s in all four CD4+ subsets.

Germline lookup yields CDR1 MNHNS and CDR2 SASEGT. The germline V and J ends were trimmed by 4 bases and 1 base, with 10 bases remaining between them. The CDR3 is 14 residues long. The entirety of the isolated RNA underwent reverse transcription, so expressed TCRB transcripts were sequenced. The repertoire was sequenced with immunoSEQ multiplex PCR; TCRdb's copy has only in-frame clones and lacks some. The sample includes hundreds of thousands of clones, about 16% seen only once; the top ten take about 0.093%. In regard to this clone: What it binds is not known.

The specimen was naive CD4+ T cells from blood. This sequence joins TRBV6-1 and TRBJ1-1, with TRBD1 as a possible D gene (5 bases). The source of this sequence is a man in his late teens or twenties in good health. Here the CDR3 reads CASSVNRQNTEAFF. Here the CDR3 DNA reads TGTGCCAGCAGTGTCAACAGGCAGAACACTGAAGCTTTCTTT.